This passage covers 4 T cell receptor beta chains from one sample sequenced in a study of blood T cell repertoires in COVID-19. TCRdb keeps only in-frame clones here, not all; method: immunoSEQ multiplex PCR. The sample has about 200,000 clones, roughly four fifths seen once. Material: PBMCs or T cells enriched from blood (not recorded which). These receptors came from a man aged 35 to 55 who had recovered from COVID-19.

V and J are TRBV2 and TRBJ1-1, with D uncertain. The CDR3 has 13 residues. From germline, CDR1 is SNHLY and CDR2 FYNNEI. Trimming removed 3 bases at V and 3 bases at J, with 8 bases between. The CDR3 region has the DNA TGTGCCAGCAGTGATGAGAGATACACTGAAGCTTTCTTT. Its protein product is CASSDERYTEAFF.

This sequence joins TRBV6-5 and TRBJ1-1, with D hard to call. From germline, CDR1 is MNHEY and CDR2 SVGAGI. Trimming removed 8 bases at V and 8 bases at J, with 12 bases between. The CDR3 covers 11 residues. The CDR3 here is CASRSRREAFF. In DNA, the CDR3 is TGTGCCAGCCGTTCCAGGAGGGAAGCTTTCTTT.

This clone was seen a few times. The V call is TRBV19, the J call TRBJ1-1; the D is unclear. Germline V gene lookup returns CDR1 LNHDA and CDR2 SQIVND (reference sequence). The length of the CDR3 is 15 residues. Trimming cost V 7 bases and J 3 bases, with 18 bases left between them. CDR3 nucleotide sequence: TGTGCCAGTAAGCGAGTTACAAGAACGCACACTGAAGCTTTCTTT. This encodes CASKRVTRTHTEAFF.

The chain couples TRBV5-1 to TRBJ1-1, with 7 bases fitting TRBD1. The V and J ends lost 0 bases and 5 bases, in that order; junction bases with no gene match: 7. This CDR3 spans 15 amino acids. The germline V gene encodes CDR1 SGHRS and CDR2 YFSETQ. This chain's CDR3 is CASSLAGTVGTEAFF. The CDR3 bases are TGCGCCAGCAGCTTGGCCGGGACAGTAGGAACTGAAGCTTTCTTT.